This is a list of T cell receptor beta chains from one sample in a study of T cell changes during pregnancy in multiple sclerosis. The assay was immunoSEQ multiplex PCR, and TCRdb's table has in-frame clones only and misses some. Of 95,000 to 150,000 clones detected, roughly 92% appear once; the ten largest clones hold 6.2%. Sequencing was performed on peripheral blood, taken before pregnancy. These receptors were obtained from a female donor with multiple sclerosis, enrolled in a pregnancy study. The CDR3 runs from the conserved cysteine through the conserved F or W. A D gene is named only where the DNA matches it firmly. Rows give clone size only sometimes, using once, few, many, or a class for an expanded clone.

D	size	V	J	DNA	CDR3
-	-	TRBV27	TRBJ1-4	TGTGCCAGCAGTCTTTTCGGAGCCGCAACTAATGAAAAACTGTTTTTT	CASSLFGAATNEKLFF
TRBD1	-	TRBV5-4	TRBJ1-6	TGTGCCAGCAGCCAGGACAGGGGCTCTAATTCACCCCTCCACTTT	CASSQDRGSNSPLHF
TRBD1	-	TRBV18	TRBJ1-5	TGTGCCAGCTCACCAATCGGACAGGGGAGTCGAGATCAGCCCCAGCATTTT	CASSPIGQGSRDQPQHF
TRBD2	-	TRBV27	TRBJ2-1	TGTGCCAGCAGACCCGGGACTAGCGGGTATAATGAGCAGTTCTTC	CASRPGTSGYNEQFF
-	-	TRBV19	TRBJ1-2	TGTGCCAGTAATCCTCATTATTTCGCGGCGTACACCTTC	CASNPHYFAAYTF
TRBD1	-	TRBV6-5	TRBJ1-5	TGTGCCAGCAGTAGTGGACAGGTTAGCAATCAGCCCCAGCATTTT	CASSSGQVSNQPQHF
TRBD1	-	TRBV14	TRBJ2-3	TGTGCCAGCAGCATAAGGACAGGGCCAGATACGCAGTATTTT	CASSIRTGPDTQYF
TRBD2	-	TRBV5-1	TRBJ2-1	TGCGCCAGCAGCGAGCGGGAGGGGACGACAGATGAGCAGTTCTTC	CASSEREGTTDEQFF
-	-	TRBV25-1	TRBJ2-3	TGTGCCAGCAGTGAATTGGGGGGGGCGGGTACGCAGTATTTT	CASSELGGAGTQYF
TRBD1	-	TRBV5-4	TRBJ2-5	TGTGCCAGCAGCTTGGAGACAGGGCAAGAGACCCAGTACTTC	CASSLETGQETQYF
TRBD1	-	TRBV28	TRBJ2-4	TGTGCCAGCTCACGAGGACAGGAAAAAAACATTCAGTACTTC	CASSRGQEKNIQYF
TRBD2	-	TRBV12-5	TRBJ2-7	TGTGCTAGTGGTTTGTTTCTCGGAACCGGGACTAGCGGCCACTACGAGCAGTACTTC	CASGLFLGTGTSGHYEQYF
TRBD1	-	TRBV7-9	TRBJ2-7	TGTGCCAGCAGCTTACAGGGGGCCTACGAGCAGTACTTC	CASSLQGAYEQYF
TRBD1	-	TRBV5-1	TRBJ2-7	TGCGCCAGCAGCGAACCCGGGACAGGAGCCTACGAGCAGTACTTC	CASSEPGTGAYEQYF
-	-	TRBV18	TRBJ1-1	TGTGCCAGCTCACCATTGGCCCCCATGGCCGTGAACACTGAAGCTTTCTTT	CASSPLAPMAVNTEAFF
TRBD1	-	TRBV5-1	TRBJ1-1	TGCGCCAGCAGCTTACCGGGACAGGAAGCTTTCTTT	CASSLPGQEAFF
-	-	TRBV5-1	TRBJ2-5	TGCGCCAGCACCGGGGAGACCCAGTACTTC	CASTGETQYF
TRBD1	-	TRBV15	TRBJ1-1	TGTGCCACCAGCAGACCACAGGGGGCGGGGACTGAAGCTTTCTTT	CATSRPQGAGTEAFF
TRBD1	-	TRBV4-2	TRBJ1-1	TGTGCCAGCAGCCAGGCATCGGGACAGGGAGGTGAAGCTTTCTTT	CASSQASGQGGEAFF
TRBD2	-	TRBV27	TRBJ2-7	TGTGCCAGCAGTTTAGCCGGGACTAGGGAGGATCAGTACTTC	CASSLAGTREDQYF
TRBD2	-	TRBV6-5	TRBJ2-1	TGTGCCAGCAGCCATAGCGGGGGGCCTGATGAGCAGTTCTTC	CASSHSGGPDEQFF
-	-	TRBV30	TRBJ1-6	TGTGCCTGGACCCGGGGGAATTCACCCCTCCACTTT	CAWTRGNSPLHF
-	-	TRBV9	TRBJ1-1	TGTGCCAGCAGCCCTCGACAGAGTAATAGGCGGAACACTGAAGCTTTCTTT	CASSPRQSNRRNTEAFF
-	-	TRBV30	TRBJ2-4	TGTGCCTGGAGTGCGGTCAGACTAGCCAAAAACATTCAGTACTTC	CAWSAVRLAKNIQYF
-	-	TRBV10-3	TRBJ2-3	TGTGCCATCGCAGGGGAGCGCACGGATACGCAGTATTTT	CAIAGERTDTQYF
TRBD1	-	TRBV6-6	TRBJ1-3	TGTGCCAGCAGTGCGACAGGGGGAAACACCATATATTTT	CASSATGGNTIYF
TRBD1	once	TRBV19	TRBJ2-7	TGTGCCAGTAGAAAGACAGGGGTCTACGAGCAGTACTTC	CASRKTGVYEQYF
TRBD1	-	TRBV19	TRBJ1-2	TGTGCCAGTAGTGAATCAGGGACAGGGATTTTCCTCTATGGCTACACCTTC	CASSESGTGIFLYGYTF
-	once	TRBV27	TRBJ2-3	TGTGCCAGCAGTTTGGGGCAGGGGCCCACAGATACGCAGTATTTT	CASSLGQGPTDTQYF
-	-	TRBV6-4	TRBJ1-1	TGTGCCAGCAGGGCCGGGACACAGAACACTGAAGCTTTCTTT	CASRAGTQNTEAFF
TRBD1	-	TRBV5-1	TRBJ2-5	TGCGCCAGCAGCCAAGGGACAGCTAAAGAGACCCAGTACTTC	CASSQGTAKETQYF
TRBD1	-	TRBV6-1	TRBJ2-7	TGTGCCAGCAGGGATACAGGGGCTCTGCAGTACTTC	CASRDTGALQYF
-	-	TRBV30	TRBJ1-2	TGTGCCTGGAGTGTACGGGACGGGGGAGCATATGGCTACACCTTC	CAWSVRDGGAYGYTF
TRBD1	-	TRBV4-1	TRBJ1-4	TGCGCCAGCAGCCGCCAGGGGGCAACTAATGAAAAACTGTTTTTT	CASSRQGATNEKLFF
-	-	TRBV28	TRBJ2-5	TGTGCCAGCAGACGTGGACAGCAAGAGACCCAGTACTTC	CASRRGQQETQYF
-	-	TRBV6-1	TRBJ1-6	TGTGCCAGCAGACTTGACAGGTCCTATAATTCACCCCTCCACTTT	CASRLDRSYNSPLHF
-	-	TRBV5-1	TRBJ2-1	TGCGCCAGCAGCTTTGGTCCTAACAATGAGCAGTTCTTC	CASSFGPNNEQFF
-	-	TRBV18	TRBJ1-4	TGTGCCAGCTCACCCCGAGGAGGGGCCGGGCATGAAAAACTGTTTTTT	CASSPRGGAGHEKLFF
TRBD2	-	TRBV9	TRBJ2-2	TGTGCCAGCAGCGTAGAGCGGGAGAACACCGGGGAGCTGTTTTTT	CASSVERENTGELFF
-	-	TRBV5-1	TRBJ2-7	TGCGCCAGCAGCTTGGTTGTCGGGGGAACCTACGAGCAGTACTTC	CASSLVVGGTYEQYF
-	-	TRBV9	TRBJ2-5	TGTGCCAGCAGCGTACGGGGGATCGGAGAGACCCAGTACTTC	CASSVRGIGETQYF
-	-	TRBV30	TRBJ2-3	TGTGCCTGGAGGACGGGAAGCACAGATACGCAGTATTTT	CAWRTGSTDTQYF
-	few	TRBV14	TRBJ1-6	TGTGCCAGCAGCCTCCAGATTCATTCACCCCTCCACTTT	CASSLQIHSPLHF
TRBD2	-	TRBV27	TRBJ2-1	TGTGCCAGCAGTACGGGACTAGCGGGAGGGCCCGGCTACAATGAGCAGTTCTTC	CASSTGLAGGPGYNEQFF
-	-	TRBV29-1	TRBJ2-7	TGCAGCGTTGGAAGGGGGGGTCCCTACGAGCAGTACTTC	CSVGRGGPYEQYF
-	-	TRBV6-5	TRBJ1-1	TGTGCCAGCAGCACCTCCACAGGGACCACTGAAGCTTTCTTT	CASSTSTGTTEAFF
TRBD2	-	TRBV9	TRBJ2-7	TGTGCCAGCAGCGTAGGCAATAGCGGGGTTTACGAGCAGTACTTC	CASSVGNSGVYEQYF
TRBD2	-	TRBV4-2	TRBJ2-3	TGTGCCAGCAGCCAGGGGGGAGGGCATGGCGGGTATTTT	CASSQGGGHGGYF
TRBD1	-	TRBV28	TRBJ2-3	TGTGCCAGCAGTTTGGGGGACAGGAGCACAGATACGCAGTATTTT	CASSLGDRSTDTQYF